The 5 T cell receptor beta chains below come from one sample, sequenced in a study of T cell repertoires in cytomegalovirus infection. TCRdb re-called the reads through MiXCR, storing one row per CDR3 protein. Among 60,000 to 85,000 distinct CDR3 sequences listed, about 23% were seen once. These receptors have no identified antigens. Sequencing was performed on PBMCs, sequenced either directly or after in vitro stimulation (not recorded which). Receptors were obtained from a human donor in good health (CMV status not recorded). Some clones in this sample may be carry-over from other donors' samples.

This clonotype was found a few times. V gene TRBV27 combines with J gene TRBJ2-2; 8 bases align to TRBD1. Trimming cost V 7 bases and J 5 bases; bases outside gene matches: 12. Germline loops: CDR1 MNHEY, CDR2 SMNVEV (reference sequence). The CDR3 loop spans 16 amino acids. The DNA for the CDR3 is TGTGCCAGCAACCCCACAGGGGGGTTTAGGACCGGGGAGCTGTTTTTT. This gives the protein CASNPTGGFRTGELFF.

This clonotype was observed at least ten times. The chain employs TRBV7-9 and TRBJ1-5; D remains unclear. The length of the CDR3 is 13 residues. V was shortened by 4 bases and J by 2 bases, with 6 bases between the two germline ends. Germline CDR1 reads SEHNR; CDR2 reads FQNEAQ (reference sequence). The CDR3 sequence: CASSSGGNQPQHF. The DNA of the CDR3 is TGTGCCAGCAGCTCCGGAGGCAATCAGCCCCAGCATTTT. The complete variable domain, with remaining parts taken from reference TRBV7-9 and TRBJ1-5, reads DTGVSQNPRHKITKRGQNVTFRCDPISEHNRLYWYRQTLGQGPEFLTYFQNEAQLEKSRLLSDRFSAERPKGSFSTLEIQRTEQGDSAMYLCASSSGGNQPQHFGDGTRLSIL.

This clonotype was seen a few times. The rearrangement joins TRBV6-2 or TRBV6-3 to TRBJ2-7; 8 bases agree with TRBD2. Germline CDR1 is MNHEY and CDR2 is SVGEGT. The CDR3 has 16 residues. Trimming took 5 bases from V and 5 from J; bases not matched to a gene: 14. In DNA, the CDR3 is TGTGCCAGCAGTGAATTAGCGGGGTCGTTGTTTCACGAGCAGTACGTC. Its translation is CASSELAGSLFHEQYV.

This clonotype has just a few counts. The V gene is TRBV7-9, the J gene TRBJ2-3, with D possibly TRBD1 on 6 matching bases. Trimming removed 5 bases from V and 1 base from J, with 16 bases in between. Germline CDR1 is SEHNR and CDR2 is FQNEAQ (reference sequence). This CDR3 has 16 residues. In nucleotides, the CDR3 is TGTGCCAGCAGCCGCCCGCCTTGGACAGGCACAGATACGCAGTATTTT. Its translation: CASSRPPWTGTDTQYF.

This clonotype was found a few times. The genes are TRBV12-3 or TRBV12-4 and TRBJ1-1; D may be TRBD1 (6 bases). The CDR3 runs 17 residues. The V end was cut by 0 bases, the J end by 0 bases, with 14 bases between. The CDR3: CASSLAVGQLMNTEAFF. The CDR3 nucleotides are TGTGCCAGCAGTTTAGCTGTAGGACAGCTCATGAACACTGAAGCTTTCTTT.